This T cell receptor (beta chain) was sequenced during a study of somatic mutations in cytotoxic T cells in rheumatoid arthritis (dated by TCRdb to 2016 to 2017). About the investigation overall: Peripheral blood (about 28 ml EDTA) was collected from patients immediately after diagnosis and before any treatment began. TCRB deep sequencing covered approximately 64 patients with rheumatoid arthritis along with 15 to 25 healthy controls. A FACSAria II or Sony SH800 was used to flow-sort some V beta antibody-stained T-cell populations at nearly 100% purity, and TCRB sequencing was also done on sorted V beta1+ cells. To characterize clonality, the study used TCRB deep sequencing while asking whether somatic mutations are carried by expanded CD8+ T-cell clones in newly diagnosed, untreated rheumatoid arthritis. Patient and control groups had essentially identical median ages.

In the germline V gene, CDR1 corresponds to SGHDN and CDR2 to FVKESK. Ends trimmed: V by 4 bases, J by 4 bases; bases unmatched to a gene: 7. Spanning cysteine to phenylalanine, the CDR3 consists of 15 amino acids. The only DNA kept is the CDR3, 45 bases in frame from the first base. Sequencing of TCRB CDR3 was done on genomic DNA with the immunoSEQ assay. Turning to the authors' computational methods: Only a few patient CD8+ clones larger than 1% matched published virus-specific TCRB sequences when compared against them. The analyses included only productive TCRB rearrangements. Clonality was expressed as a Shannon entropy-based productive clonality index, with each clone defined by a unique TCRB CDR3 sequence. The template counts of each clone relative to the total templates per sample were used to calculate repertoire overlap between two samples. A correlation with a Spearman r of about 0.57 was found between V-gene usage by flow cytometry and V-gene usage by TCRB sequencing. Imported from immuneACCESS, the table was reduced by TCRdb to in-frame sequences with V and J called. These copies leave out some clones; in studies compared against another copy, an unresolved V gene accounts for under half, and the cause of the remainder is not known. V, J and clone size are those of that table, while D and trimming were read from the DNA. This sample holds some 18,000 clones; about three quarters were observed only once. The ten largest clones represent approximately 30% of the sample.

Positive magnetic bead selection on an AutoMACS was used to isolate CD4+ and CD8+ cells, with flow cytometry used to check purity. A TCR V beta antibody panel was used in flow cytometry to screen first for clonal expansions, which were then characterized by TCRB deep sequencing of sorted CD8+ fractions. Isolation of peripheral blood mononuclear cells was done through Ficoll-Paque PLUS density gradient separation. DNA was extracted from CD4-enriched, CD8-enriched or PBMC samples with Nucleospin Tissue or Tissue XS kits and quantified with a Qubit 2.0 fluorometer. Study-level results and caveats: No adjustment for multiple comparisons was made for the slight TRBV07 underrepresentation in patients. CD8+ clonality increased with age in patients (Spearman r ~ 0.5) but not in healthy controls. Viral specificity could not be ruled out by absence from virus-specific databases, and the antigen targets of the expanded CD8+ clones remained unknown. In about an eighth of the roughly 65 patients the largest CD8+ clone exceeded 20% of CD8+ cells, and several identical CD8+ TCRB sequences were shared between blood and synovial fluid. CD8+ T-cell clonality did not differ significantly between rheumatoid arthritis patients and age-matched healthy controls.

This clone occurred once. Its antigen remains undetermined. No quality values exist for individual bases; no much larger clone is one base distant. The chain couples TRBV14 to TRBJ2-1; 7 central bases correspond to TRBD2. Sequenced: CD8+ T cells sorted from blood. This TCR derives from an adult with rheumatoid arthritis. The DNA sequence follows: TGTGCCAGCAGCCGGTGGCTAGCGGAGTACAATGAGCAGTTCTTC. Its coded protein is CASSRWLAEYNEQFF.